This TCR beta chain originates from a study of T cell responses to AZD1222 COVID-19 vaccine. Study-wide findings and caveats: White British people made up most donors, females outnumbered males, and clonal diversity was possibly underestimated. Just a handful of AZD1222 recipients tested seropositive at baseline.

Germline V CDR1 and CDR2: SGHRS, YFSETQ. V was trimmed by 0 bases and J by 7 bases, leaving 2 bases between them. The CDR3 spans 12 residues. TCRdb's table, derived via immunoSEQ multiplex PCR, lists solely in-frame clones and lacks some. The sample has approximately 85,000 clones; 80% to 90% are singletons. On this clone itself: Antigen: not known.

The sequence came from an adult in good health. The chain carries TRBV5-1 and TRBJ1-6; no clear D gene. The sample was peripheral blood, taken on day 0 of AZD1222 vaccination. The CDR3 loop is CASSLGNSPLHF. The CDR3, as DNA: TGCGCCAGCAGCTTGGGAAATTCACCCCTCCACTTT.